Shown below are 29 T cell receptor beta chains from a single sample sequenced in a study of T cell responses to AZD1222 COVID-19 vaccine. The repertoire was sequenced with immunoSEQ multiplex PCR; TCRdb's copy has only in-frame clones and lacks some. This sample has 55,000 to 65,000 clones, with roughly 87% found just once. The material was peripheral blood, obtained 28 days after the second AZD1222 dose. These TCRs come from an adult who received the AZD1222 COVID-19 vaccine.

CDR3 sequence: CASSVGQGDGYTF. DNA of the CDR3: TGTGCCAGCAGTGTGGGACAGGGGGACGGCTACACCTTC. The chain recombines TRBV2 with TRBJ1-2, with 11 bases matching TRBD1. The CDR3 has 13 residues. V shed 4 bases and J 8 bases; nucleotides not matched to a gene: 3. The germline CDR1 and CDR2 sequences are SNHLY and FYNNEI.

The genes are TRBV20-1 and TRBJ2-3, with 8 bases matching TRBD2. The CDR3 runs to 14 residues. The V segment lost 3 bases and the J segment 1 base; nucleotides outside the gene matches: 3. Looked up from germline, CDR1 is DFQATT and CDR2 is SNEGSKA (reference sequence). CDR3 DNA: TGCAGTGCTAGTAGCGGGAAGGGCACAGATACGCAGTATTTT. It encodes CSASSGKGTDTQYF.

The V and J genes are TRBV5-1 and TRBJ2-7; either TRBD1 or TRBD2 may supply D (5 bases each). Trimming removed 1 base from V and 2 bases from J, with 19 bases in between. Looked up from germline, CDR1 is SGHRS and CDR2 is YFSETQ. This CDR3 region has 17 residues. This chain's CDR3 is CASSLLGVVETPYEQYF. CDR3 DNA sequence: TGCGCCAGCAGCTTGTTGGGGGTGGTGGAAACGCCCTACGAGCAGTACTTC.

The V and J genes are TRBV10-1 and TRBJ2-7, with a tentative D call TRBD2 (6 bases). The CDR3 spans 15 residues. V was pared by 6 bases and J by 0 bases, with 15 bases between. The germline gives CDR1 WNHNN, CDR2 SYGVQD (reference sequence). DNA of the CDR3: TGCGCCAGCAGCCCTGGCGGTAGCGGCTCCTACGAGCAGTACTTC. Translated: CASSPGGSGSYEQYF.

V and J are TRBV19 and TRBJ1-3; D is uncertain. This CDR3 contains 13 residues. CDR1 and CDR2 (germline): LNHDA, SQIVND (reference sequence). Trimming pared 9 bases from V and 0 bases from J, leaving 9 bases between. This CDR3 reads CASGSNSGNTIYF. DNA of the CDR3: TGTGCCAGCGGGAGTAACTCTGGAAACACCATATATTTT.

J is TRBJ2-7 and V is TRBV27; 9 nucleotides agree with TRBD1. Germline V lookup: CDR1 MNHEY, CDR2 SMNVEV (reference sequence). The CDR3 covers 15 residues. J gave up 3 bases and V 6 bases, and 9 bases lay outside the gene matches. The CDR3 spells CASSWGGTGNYEQYF. The DNA of the CDR3 is TGTGCCAGCAGCTGGGGTGGGACAGGGAACTACGAGCAGTACTTC.

The V gene is TRBV9, the J gene TRBJ2-5; 10 bases align to TRBD2. There are 15 residues in the CDR3. V gave up 3 bases and J gave up 7 bases; unmatched junction bases: 9. Germline V gives CDR1 SGDLS, CDR2 YYNGEE. The CDR3 reads CASSGVAGGPGTQYF. Here the CDR3 DNA reads TGTGCCAGCAGCGGAGTAGCGGGGGGCCCGGGGACCCAGTACTTC.

V usage is TRBV5-4 and J usage is TRBJ2-7; D not resolved. CDR1 SGHNT and CDR2 YYREEE come from the germline V gene (reference sequence). CDR3 length: 15 amino acids. Trimming pared 5 bases from V and 0 bases from J, leaving 15 bases between. The CDR3 spells CASSRTTGSSYEQYF. CDR3 sequence (DNA): TGTGCCAGCAGTCGAACCACTGGCAGCTCCTACGAGCAGTACTTC.

J is TRBJ2-7 and V is TRBV28; 8 bases map to TRBD2. CDR1 and CDR2 from the germline V gene are MDHEN and SYDVKM. This CDR3 spans 14 amino acids. V trimming: 5 bases; J trimming: 6 bases; junction bases outside the gene matches: 9. The CDR3 reads CASSTPGLVTEQYF. Here the CDR3 DNA reads TGTGCCAGCAGTACCCCGGGACTAGTCACCGAGCAGTACTTC.

The chain carries TRBV7-9 and TRBJ1-1, with D unclear. The CDR3 is made up of 14 amino acids. CDR1 and CDR2 (germline): SEHNR, FQNEAQ (reference sequence). V was cut by 2 bases and J by 1 base, with 8 bases left in between. The CDR3 spells CASSLLDTNTEAFF. The CDR3 DNA reads TGTGCCAGCAGCTTACTTGACACGAACACTGAAGCTTTCTTT.

V is TRBV19 and J is TRBJ2-7; a possible D gene is TRBD1 (5 bases). This CDR3 has 13 residues. V dropped 10 bases and J dropped 5 bases, with 18 bases sitting between them. Germline V gene data show CDR1 as LNHDA and CDR2 as SQIVND (reference sequence). CDR3 nucleotides: TGTGCCACCGCAGGGCAGGGTGTCCACGAGCAGTACTTC. It translates to CATAGQGVHEQYF.

This clone was recorded a few times. The V and J genes are TRBV30 and TRBJ1-5, with TRBD1 as a possible D gene (5 bases). The CDR3 has 16 residues. Trimming pared 0 bases from V and 3 bases from J, leaving 15 bases between. CDR1 and CDR2 from the germline V gene are GTSNPN and SVGIG (reference sequence). CDR3 loop: CAWSVPGAESNQPQHF. The CDR3 region has the DNA TGTGCCTGGAGTGTACCTGGGGCGGAGTCCAATCAGCCCCAGCATTTT. The whole variable domain, filled in from reference TRBV30 and TRBJ1-5, reads SQTIHQWPATLVQPVGSPLSLECTVEGTSNPNLYWYRQAAGRGLQLLFYSVGIGQISSEVPQNLSASRPQDRQFILSSKKLLLSDSGFYLCAWSVPGAESNQPQHFGDGTRLSIL.

The rearrangement joins TRBV11-3 to TRBJ1-1; D is unresolved. Germline CDR1 is SGHNT and CDR2 is YENEEA. The CDR3 is 13 amino acids. V was clipped by 4 bases and J by 1 base, with 7 bases between them. CDR3 protein: CASSYRSNTEAFF. CDR3 DNA: TGTGCCAGCAGCTACCGGTCGAACACTGAAGCTTTCTTT.

The chain couples TRBV11-2 to TRBJ2-1; TRBD2 matches 11 bases. Trimming took 1 base from V and 11 from J; bases not matched to a gene: 7. The CDR3 runs to 15 residues. Germline V gene data show CDR1 as SGHAT and CDR2 as FQNNGV. CDR3 protein: CASSLVLAGGQKQFF. The CDR3 DNA reads as TGTGCCAGCAGCTTAGTGCTAGCGGGGGGCCAAAAGCAGTTCTTC.

The chain couples TRBV7-3 to TRBJ2-7; 10 bases are shared with TRBD2. V lost 0 bases, J lost 5 bases, and 13 bases stayed unmatched. This CDR3 has 18 residues. Germline CDR1 is SGHTA and CDR2 is FQGTGA. The CDR3 DNA is TGTGCCAGCAGCTTAACGTCAGGGAGGGCTAGCGGGGGCCACGAGCAGTACTTC. This gives the protein CASSLTSGRASGGHEQYF.

The rearrangement uses TRBV27 and TRBJ1-5; D gene ambiguous. The CDR3 has 14 amino acids. Trimming stripped 0 bases from V and 4 bases from J, with 7 bases between. Germline loops: CDR1 MNHEY, CDR2 SMNVEV (reference sequence). In DNA form, the CDR3 reads TGTGCCAGCAGTTTATCGTCGGGAAATCAGCCCCAGCATTTT. Its protein product is CASSLSSGNQPQHF.

The chain carries TRBV18 and TRBJ2-5; D not resolved. The germline V gene has CDR1 KGHSH and CDR2 LQKENI. This CDR3 is built from 12 residues. The ends were cut back, 2 bases at V and 5 bases at J, with 6 bases in the middle. CDR3 DNA: TGTGCCAGCTCACCAACCGAGGAGACCCAGTACTTC. This codes for CASSPTEETQYF.

This chain uses TRBV18 with TRBJ1-4, with no clear D. The V end lost 0 bases, the J end lost 0 bases, and 5 bases lay between the germline ends. The CDR3 runs to 15 residues. Per the germline V gene, CDR1 is KGHSH and CDR2 is LQKENI. The CDR3 reads CASSPPDATNEKLFF. As DNA, the CDR3 is TGTGCCAGCTCACCACCGGATGCAACTAATGAAAAACTGTTTTTT.

CDR3 region: CSVGQGTMGGELFF. The CDR3 nucleotides are TGCAGCGTTGGACAGGGGACTATGGGCGGGGAGCTGTTTTTT. The chain is built from TRBV29-1 and TRBJ2-2; weak D call: TRBD1 (8 bases). V was shortened by 4 bases and J by 7 bases, with 16 bases between the two germline ends. This CDR3 is 14 amino acids long. The germline V gene has CDR1 SQVTM and CDR2 ANQGSEA.

The chain is built from TRBV3-1 (or the pseudogene TRBV3-2) and TRBJ2-4; D not resolved. The CDR3 totals 13 residues. V shed 4 bases and J shed 6 bases, with 10 bases lying between them. Germline V lookup: CDR1 LGHDT, CDR2 YNNKEL (reference sequence). As DNA, the CDR3 is TGTGCCAGCAGCCCCCGGAATGGAAACATTCAGTACTTC. Amino acids: CASSPRNGNIQYF.

J is TRBJ2-2 and V is TRBV4-2; unclear D gene. There are 16 residues in the CDR3. Trimming removed 4 bases at V and 0 bases at J, with 12 bases between. Looked up from germline, CDR1 is LGHNA and CDR2 is YNFKEQ. CDR3 sequence (DNA): TGTGCCAGCAGCCCCTCCAGGAACTCGAACACCGGGGAGCTGTTTTTT. This translates into CASSPSRNSNTGELFF.

The chain is built from TRBV5-4 and TRBJ2-2; TRBD2 matches 7 bases. This CDR3 is 14 amino acids long. Germline V gives CDR1 SGHNT, CDR2 YYREEE (reference sequence). J gave up 4 bases and V 4 bases, and 4 bases lay outside the gene matches. CDR3 amino acids: CASSPREPTGELFF. CDR3 DNA: TGTGCCAGCAGCCCGCGGGAGCCCACCGGGGAGCTGTTTTTT.

The chain joins TRBV5-1 to TRBJ1-1; D is possibly TRBD1 (5 bases). Germline-derived CDR1 and CDR2 are SGHRS and YFSETQ. The CDR3 has 14 amino acids. Trimming cost V 1 base and J 1 base, with 8 bases left between them. Written as DNA, the CDR3 is TGCGCCAGCAGCTTGCAGGGAGGGAACACTGAAGCTTTCTTT. It translates to CASSLQGGNTEAFF.

The chain joins TRBV3-1 (or the pseudogene TRBV3-2) to TRBJ2-3; the D gene is possibly TRBD2 (7 bases). Deletions cut 3 bases from V and 2 bases from J, with 12 bases between. The CDR3 is 15 residues long. CDR1 and CDR2 (germline): LGHDT, YNNKEL (reference sequence). The CDR3 sequence is CASSHGGGPTDTQYF. CDR3 bases: TGTGCCAGCAGCCATGGGGGGGGGCCCACAGATACGCAGTATTTT.

The chain combines TRBV25-1 with TRBJ2-1; D uncertain. The germline V and J ends were trimmed by 1 base and 7 bases, with 8 bases remaining between them. The CDR3 runs 13 residues. In germline, CDR1 is MGHDK, CDR2 SYGVNS. The CDR3 is CASSESLGNEQFF. The CDR3 region has the DNA TGTGCCAGCAGTGAATCCCTAGGGAATGAGCAGTTCTTC.

The CDR3 reads CASSFTGVAGTEQYF. CDR3 in DNA: TGTGCCAGCAGCTTCACTGGTGTAGCGGGAACCGAGCAGTACTTC. V is TRBV7-2 and J is TRBJ2-7; 8 bases match TRBD2. Trimming at V came to 3 bases and at J to 6 bases, leaving 10 bases not matched to a gene. This CDR3 is 15 amino acids long. Germline values: CDR1 SGHTA, CDR2 FQGNSA.

This clone was seen more than once but under ten times. The chain has TRBV9 and TRBJ2-2; D gene unclear. With 0 bases removed from V and 1 base from J, the gap between germline ends came to 4 bases. The CDR3 spans 14 residues. Germline V gene sequence: CDR1 SGDLS, CDR2 YYNGEE. CDR3 amino acids: CASSVGMNTGELFF. CDR3 bases: TGTGCCAGCAGCGTAGGCATGAACACCGGGGAGCTGTTTTTT. Based on the CDR3 plus reference TRBV9 and TRBJ2-2, the full variable domain is DSGVTQTPKHLITATGQRVTLRCSPRSGDLSVYWYQQSLDQGLQFLIQYYNGEERAKGNILERFSAQQFPDLHSELNLSSLELGDSALYFCASSVGMNTGELFFGEGSRLTVL.

The rearrangement uses TRBV5-1 and TRBJ2-1; a possible D gene is TRBD2 (6 bases). This CDR3 region has 16 residues. Germline CDR1 SGHRS, CDR2 YFSETQ. Trimming stripped 2 bases from V and 5 bases from J, with 17 bases between. The CDR3 protein is CASSFGRRFWDNEQFF. In DNA form, the CDR3 reads TGCGCCAGCAGCTTCGGGAGACGGTTCTGGGACAATGAGCAGTTCTTC.

The chain joins TRBV7-8 to TRBJ2-2, with a weak D call TRBD2 (5 bases). The V end lost 5 bases, the J end lost 9 bases, and 19 bases lay between the germline ends. The CDR3 is 15 residues long. Germline CDR1 reads SGHVS; CDR2 reads FQNEAQ. CDR3 coding DNA: TGTGCCAGCAGCCTACAAAGTGCCTCGGGATGGGAGCTGTTTTTT. This gives the protein CASSLQSASGWELFF. Based on the CDR3 plus reference TRBV7-8 and TRBJ2-2, the full variable domain is GAGVSQSPRYKVAKRGQDVALRCDPISGHVSLFWYQQALGQGPEFLTYFQNEAQLDKSGLPSDRFFAERPEGSVSTLKIQRTQQEDSAVYLCASSLQSASGWELFFGEGSRLTVL.